Shown below are 27 T cell receptor beta chains from a single sample sequenced in a study of CD4 T cells in relation to SARS-CoV-2 and coronaviruses. The assay was immunoSEQ multiplex PCR, and TCRdb's table has in-frame clones only and misses some. The top ten clones hold about 10% of a sample with nearly 20,000 clones, 81% of them seen once. For these TCRs, the target antigens are not known. The unexposed donors gave CD4+ T cells in about 2011-2018, prior to COVID-19. CD4+ T cells were isolated from the cells after 10 days of culture. Sequencing was performed on CD4+ T cells from PBMCs, cultured in vitro. These receptors all come from a human donor in good health.

The rearrangement uses TRBV4-3 and TRBJ2-7; 8 nucleotides agree with TRBD2. Germline V lookup: CDR1 LGHNA, CDR2 YSLEER. After removal of 3 bases from V and 6 bases from J, the junction contained 10 bases not matched to a gene. The CDR3 is made up of 15 amino acids. The CDR3 protein is CASSHRAGAPVEQYF. The CDR3 DNA follows: TGCGCCAGCAGCCATCGAGCGGGAGCCCCGGTCGAGCAGTACTTC.

The chain has TRBV28 and TRBJ2-7; 9 bases agree with TRBD1. CDR1 and CDR2 (germline): MDHEN, SYDVKM. Germline trimming cut 4 bases from V and 4 bases from J; bases unmatched to any gene: 8. The CDR3 is 15 residues long. The CDR3 DNA reads TGTGCCAGCAGTTCCGGACAGGGGAGGACATACGAGCAGTACTTC. Translating it yields CASSSGQGRTYEQYF.

V and J are TRBV10-1 and TRBJ1-5; 7 bases fit TRBD1. This CDR3 has 18 residues. Germline CDR1 reads WNHNN; CDR2 reads SYGVQD (reference sequence). Germline trimming cut 0 bases from V and 0 bases from J; bases unmatched to any gene: 8. The CDR3 region has the DNA TGCGCCAGCAGTGAGTCGGGCAGGGGGAGGTATAGCAATCAGCCCCAGCATTTT. It yields the protein CASSESGRGRYSNQPQHF.

This rearrangement joins TRBV28 to TRBJ2-7, with 11 bases that match TRBD2. Germline-derived CDR1 and CDR2 are MDHEN and SYDVKM. The CDR3 length is 16 residues. Trimming cost V 4 bases and J 0 bases; bases outside gene matches: 5. CDR3 nucleotide sequence: TGTGCCAGCAGTTCCGCGGGACTAGCGGTCTCCTACGAGCAGTACTTC. This translates into CASSSAGLAVSYEQYF. The complete variable domain, with remaining parts taken from reference TRBV28 and TRBJ2-7, reads DVKVTQSSRYLVKRTGEKVFLECVQDMDHENMFWYRQDPGLGLRLIYFSYDVKMKEKGDIPEGYSVSREKKERFSLILESASTNQTSMYLCASSSAGLAVSYEQYFGPGTRLTVT.

The chain combines TRBV19 with TRBJ2-7, with TRBD1 matching over 10 bases. CDR3 size: 14 residues. The germline V gene encodes CDR1 LNHDA and CDR2 SQIVND (reference sequence). Trimming took 5 bases from V and 2 from J; bases not matched to a gene: 3. Here the CDR3 reads CASSPGTGAYEQYF. CDR3 DNA: TGTGCCAGTAGTCCCGGGACAGGGGCCTACGAGCAGTACTTC.

The chain links TRBV6-2 or TRBV6-3 to TRBJ2-7; no definite D call. The germline CDR1 and CDR2 sequences are MNHEY and SVGEGT. This CDR3 contains 13 residues. V was pared by 0 bases and J by 8 bases, with 11 bases between. The DNA for the CDR3 is TGTGCCAGCAGTTACTCCGGGCAAGGGCAGCAGTACTTC. It translates to CASSYSGQGQQYF.

This chain joins TRBV3-1 (or the pseudogene TRBV3-2) and TRBJ2-7; a weak D match, TRBD2 (6 bases). The germline V and J ends were trimmed by 3 bases and 4 bases, with 10 bases remaining between them. Germline V gives CDR1 LGHDT, CDR2 YNNKEL (reference sequence). This CDR3 region has 13 residues. This chain's CDR3 is CASSQGLRYEQYF. DNA for the CDR3: TGTGCCAGCAGCCAGGGACTGAGATACGAGCAGTACTTC.

A few counts support this clone. The chain carries TRBV5-1 and TRBJ1-2, with D hard to call. The CDR3 is made up of 13 amino acids. CDR1 and CDR2 from the germline V gene are SGHRS and YFSETQ. With 1 base removed from V and 6 bases from J, the gap between germline ends came to 10 bases. The CDR3 DNA is TGCGCCAGCAGCTTGACGGAGAGGCATGGCTACACCTTC. This encodes CASSLTERHGYTF. The variable domain in full, with the rest retrieved from reference TRBV5-1 and TRBJ1-2, is KAGVTQTPRYLIKTRGQQVTLSCSPISGHRSVSWYQQTPGQGLQFLFEYFSETQRNKGNFPGRFSGRQFSNSRSEMNVSTLELGDSALYLCASSLTERHGYTFGSGTRLTVV.

The chain uses TRBV10-3 and TRBJ1-2, with D perhaps matching TRBD1 (5 bases). The germline gives CDR1 ENHRY, CDR2 SYGVKD. CDR3 length: 11 amino acids. V shed 4 bases and J shed 6 bases, with 6 bases lying between them. DNA of the CDR3: TGTGCCATCAGTGGAGGGGATGGCTACACCTTC. Residues: CAISGGDGYTF.

J is TRBJ2-3 and V is TRBV7-2; the D gene is possibly TRBD1 (5 bases). Germline V gene data show CDR1 as SGHTA and CDR2 as FQGNSA. CDR3 length: 14 amino acids. Trimming stripped 3 bases from V and 6 bases from J, with 13 bases between. In DNA form, the CDR3 reads TGTGCCAGCAGCTTTCAGGGCCTTACGGATACGCAGTATTTT. Amino acid sequence: CASSFQGLTDTQYF.

This chain uses TRBV5-6 with TRBJ2-1; possibly TRBD2 for D (6 bases). The germline V gene encodes CDR1 SGHDT and CDR2 YYEEEE. The CDR3 totals 14 residues. Trimming took 4 bases from V and 6 from J, leaving 14 bases between them. The CDR3 DNA follows: TGTGCCAGCAGCGCGGGACTGCTCTTCAATGAGCAGTTCTTC. Translating it yields CASSAGLLFNEQFF.

The chain has TRBV14 and TRBJ1-1; no clear D. The CDR3 is made up of 14 amino acids. V lost 0 bases and J lost 3, with 8 bases in between. CDR1 and CDR2 from the germline V gene are SGHDN and FVKESK. The CDR3 sequence: CASSQEGQYTEAFF. CDR3 nucleotides: TGTGCCAGCAGCCAAGAAGGGCAGTACACTGAAGCTTTCTTT.

The genes are TRBV10-2 and TRBJ1-5; D is undetermined. This CDR3 contains 16 residues. Germline CDR1 reads WSHSY; CDR2 reads SAAADI. Trimming cost V 2 bases and J 0 bases, with 11 bases left between them. CDR3 bases: TGCGCCAGCAGTGAGGCCGCGGGGAGTAGCAATCAGCCCCAGCATTTT. Residues: CASSEAAGSSNQPQHF.

J is TRBJ2-2 and V is TRBV10-3, with D perhaps TRBD2 (5 bases). Per germline, CDR1 ENHRY and CDR2 SYGVKD. The ends were cut back, 7 bases at V and 3 bases at J, with 15 bases in the middle. The CDR3 totals 15 residues. The CDR3 DNA reads as TGTGCCATCACGTCCCGAGGGTTACACACCGGGGAGCTGTTTTTT. Translating gives CAITSRGLHTGELFF.

The chain links TRBV6-1 to TRBJ2-3; D might be TRBD2 (6 bases). The V and J ends lost 1 base and 2 bases respectively, with 10 bases between them. CDR3 length: 15 amino acids. Germline-derived CDR1 and CDR2 are MNHNS and SASEGT. The CDR3 spells CASSEGGAATDTQYF. The CDR3 DNA reads TGTGCCAGCAGTGAAGGCGGGGCGGCCACAGATACGCAGTATTTT.

The chain joins TRBV24-1 to TRBJ2-1; D unclear. V was trimmed by 3 bases and J by 6 bases, leaving 8 bases between them. The CDR3 spans 13 residues. Germline CDR1 and CDR2: KGHDR and SFDVKD. As DNA, the CDR3 is TGTGCCACCAGTGATGGGTGGGCCAATGAGCAGTTCTTC. Amino acids: CATSDGWANEQFF.

Only one count was recorded for this clone. This chain connects TRBV3-1 (or the pseudogene TRBV3-2) to TRBJ1-1, with a weak D call TRBD1 (5 bases). V shed 3 bases and J shed 1 base, with 9 bases lying between them. CDR3 size: 14 residues. CDR1 and CDR2 (germline): LGHDT, YNNKEL (reference sequence). The CDR3: CASSHGQWNTEAFF. CDR3 DNA: TGTGCCAGCAGCCATGGACAATGGAACACTGAAGCTTTCTTT.

The chain employs TRBV6-1 and TRBJ2-7; 7 nucleotides align to TRBD1. The CDR3 has 13 amino acids. The germline V gene has CDR1 MNHNS and CDR2 SASEGT. With V trimmed by 3 bases and J by 5 bases, 4 bases remained unmatched. The CDR3 DNA follows: TGTGCCAGCAGTGAGAGGGGGCGAGACGAGCAGTACTTC. Translation: CASSERGRDEQYF.

The chain combines TRBV27 with TRBJ1-1; a weak D match, TRBD1 (6 bases). Germline V gives CDR1 MNHEY, CDR2 SMNVEV (reference sequence). The CDR3 covers 14 residues. V gave up 6 bases and J gave up 4 bases, with 15 bases separating them. CDR3 bases: TGTGCCAGCAGGGGACACGGTGGTTCCACTGAAGCTTTCTTT. Translated: CASRGHGGSTEAFF.

The V call is TRBV6-2 or TRBV6-3, the J call TRBJ2-7; the D is unclear. Germline-derived CDR1 and CDR2 are MNHEY and SVGEGT. The V end lost 0 bases, the J end lost 3 bases, and 18 bases lay between the germline ends. The CDR3 runs 17 residues. CDR3 nucleotides: TGTGCCAGCAGTTACTCGACATCCGGTGGTAGCCTCTACGAGCAGTACTTC. This sequence encodes CASSYSTSGGSLYEQYF.

The chain uses TRBV4-2 and TRBJ1-2; 8 bases fit TRBD1. The CDR3 runs to 18 residues. CDR1 is LGHNA, CDR2 YNFKEQ, per germline. V was pared by 1 base and J by 4 bases, with 14 bases of the junction left unmatched. The CDR3 reads CASSQGSGGYDRGYGYTF. For the CDR3, the DNA is TGTGCCAGCAGCCAAGGCTCGGGGGGCTACGACAGGGGCTATGGCTACACCTTC.

This chain connects TRBV2 to TRBJ2-7, with D unclear. The germline V gene encodes CDR1 SNHLY and CDR2 FYNNEI. The V and J ends lost 5 bases and 3 bases respectively, with 5 bases between them. This CDR3 region has 11 residues. DNA for the CDR3: TGTGCCAGCAGTACAGTCTACGAGCAGTACTTC. This translates into CASSTVYEQYF.

In this sample, this clone turned up a few times. The chain's CDR3 is CASSVGGGRVYEQYF. CDR3 coding DNA: TGTGCCAGCAGCGTAGGGGGGGGCCGTGTCTACGAGCAGTACTTC. The rearrangement links TRBV9 to TRBJ2-7; possible D gene TRBD2, 7 bases. Germline lookup yields CDR1 SGDLS and CDR2 YYNGEE. CDR3 length: 15 residues. Trimming shortened V by 0 bases and J by 3 bases, and 13 bases separated the two germline ends.

V gene TRBV7-9 combines with J gene TRBJ2-5; D not resolved. CDR1 is SEHNR, CDR2 FQNEAQ, per germline (reference sequence). The CDR3 extends over 13 amino acids. Trimming pared 3 bases from V and 5 bases from J, leaving 10 bases between. The CDR3 DNA sequence: TGTGCCAGCAGCTTCCGGCAATGGGAGACCCAGTACTTC. Its translation: CASSFRQWETQYF.

This clone has just one count. The chain recombines TRBV12-5 with TRBJ1-2; D is ambiguous. This CDR3 spans 12 amino acids. The germline V and J ends were trimmed by 3 bases and 8 bases, with 10 bases remaining between them. CDR1 and CDR2 from the germline V gene are LGHNT and FRNRAP. CDR3 nucleotide sequence: TGTGCTAGTGGTTTAGATGAGCGAGGCTACACCTTC. Its translation: CASGLDERGYTF.

This chain uses TRBV10-3 with TRBJ2-7, with 8 positions matching TRBD2. This CDR3 is 13 amino acids long. J lost 4 bases, V lost 10 bases, and 9 bases had no gene match. Germline lookup yields CDR1 ENHRY and CDR2 SYGVKD. The CDR3: CASARSGGYEQYF. CDR3 coding DNA: TGTGCCAGCGCGCGGAGCGGGGGTTACGAGCAGTACTTC.

The chain recombines TRBV9 with TRBJ2-7; D is undetermined. Germline lookup yields CDR1 SGDLS and CDR2 YYNGEE. The V gene lost 3 bases and the J gene lost 3 bases, with 13 bases spanning the gap. CDR3 length: 14 amino acids. DNA of the CDR3: TGTGCCAGCAGCGCCACAATCTATAGCTACGAGCAGTACTTC. Translation gives CASSATIYSYEQYF.